The present T cell receptor (beta chain) was sequenced within a study of blood T cells in healthy people across ages. A second PCR, run for roughly 7 to 12 cycles, used a sample-barcoded 5' primer plus a J-beta primer mix. Each CDR3 protein is one row after TCRdb ran MiXCR on the 5' RACE reads. This sample has about 1.1 million distinct CDR3 sequences, with 35% to 45% found just once. Remarks on this clonotype: A much larger clone lies a single base off, so this may be a read error.

V gave up 0 bases and J gave up 11 bases, with 5 bases separating them. The germline CDR1 and CDR2 sequences are ENHRY and SYGVKD. CDR3 length equals 11 residues. This clonotype was sampled from a man between 18 and 35 years old in good health. The sample consisted of blood. The rearrangement uses TRBV10-3 and TRBJ2-1, with D unclear. In nucleotides, the CDR3 is TGTGCCATCAGTGAGTCCGGAAAGCAGTTCTTC. Translating gives CAISESGKQFF.